This T cell receptor (beta chain) is from a study of identical twins. A universal primer site was created by template switching, with the cDNA bearing unique molecular identifiers. MiXCR, applied by TCRdb to the 5' RACE reads, yields one record per CDR3 protein. The sample carries about 460,000 distinct CDR3 sequences, approximately 14% recorded once. There are a few counts of this clonotype. Its specificity is unknown. Trimming left V 5 bases short and J 4 bases short, with 24 bases between. The CDR3 contains 17 residues. CDR1 SGHTA and CDR2 FQGNSA come from the germline V gene. General study findings and limits: For monozygotic twins, models underestimated out-of-frame TCR alpha sharing.

These records were also assigned to another study, of yellow fever vaccine responses in identical twins.

The source of this sequence is a woman between 18 and 30 years old in good health. The specimen was CD4+ T cells sorted from blood. V is TRBV7-2 and J is TRBJ2-7; D may be TRBD2 (5 bases). CDR3 DNA sequence: TGTGCCAGCAGCCCGCGGAGGAAGGTCACCCCCTCATACGAGCAGTACTTC. This sequence encodes CASSPRRKVTPSYEQYF.